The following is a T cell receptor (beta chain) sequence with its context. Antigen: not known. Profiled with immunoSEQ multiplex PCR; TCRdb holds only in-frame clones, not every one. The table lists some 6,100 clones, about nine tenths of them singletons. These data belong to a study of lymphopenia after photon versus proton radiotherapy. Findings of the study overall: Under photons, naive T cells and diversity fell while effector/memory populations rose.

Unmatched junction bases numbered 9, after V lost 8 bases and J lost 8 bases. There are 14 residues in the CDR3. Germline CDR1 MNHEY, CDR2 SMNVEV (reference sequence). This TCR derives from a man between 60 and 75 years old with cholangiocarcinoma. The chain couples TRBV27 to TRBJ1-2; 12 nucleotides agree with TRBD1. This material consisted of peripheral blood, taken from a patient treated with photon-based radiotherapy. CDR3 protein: CASSPSGTGGGYTF. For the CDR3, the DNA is TGTGCCAGCTCCCCCTCCGGGACAGGGGGCGGCTACACCTTC.